This TCR beta chain derives from a study of cytomegalovirus exposure and HLA in healthy donors. CDR3 size: 12 residues. Trimming took off 5 bases at V and 7 bases at J, with 9 bases between the two ends. Germline-derived CDR1 and CDR2 are SGHRS and YFSETQ. PCR involved 60 Vbeta and 13 Jbeta primers. Assay used: immunoSEQ multiplex PCR; TCRdb lists only in-frame clones, some missing. The sample has about 140,000 clones; 70% to 80% are singletons. The chain couples TRBV5-1 to TRBJ2-2, with no clear D. The sample consisted of PBMCs. The clonotype comes from a female donor in good health and CMV-seronegative. The CDR3 DNA follows: TGCGCCAGCAGTTACCTCGGCGGGGAGCTGTTTTTT. Encoded protein: CASSYLGGELFF.